The 24 T cell receptor beta chains in this list originate from one sample, sequenced in a study of brain T cells in children with intractable seizures. TCRdb's table, derived via immunoSEQ multiplex PCR, lists solely in-frame clones and lacks some. The table has 95,000 to 120,000 clones, 85% to 95% seen once; the top ten hold 3.8%. Sequenced here: peripheral blood, sampled at surgery. Source of these receptors: a boy in the first two years of life with hemimegalencephaly and intractable seizures.

V usage is TRBV3-1 (or the pseudogene TRBV3-2) and J usage is TRBJ2-1; possible D gene TRBD1, 6 bases. The V end was cut by 4 bases, the J end by 6 bases, with 19 bases between. This CDR3 has 16 residues. Germline assignment: CDR1 LGHDT and CDR2 YNNKEL (reference sequence). The chain's CDR3 is CASSPSGHGPFNEQFF. For the CDR3, the DNA is TGTGCCAGCAGCCCCTCGGGACATGGACCTTTCAATGAGCAGTTCTTC.

This clone has a handful of counts. The genes are TRBV6-5 and TRBJ1-1; D might be TRBD1 (6 bases). The germline V and J ends were trimmed by 6 bases and 3 bases, with 14 bases remaining between them. Per germline, CDR1 MNHEY and CDR2 SVGAGI. The CDR3 is 14 amino acids. The CDR3: CASSYRVGDTEAFF. In DNA form, the CDR3 reads TGTGCCAGCAGCTACAGGGTAGGGGACACTGAAGCTTTCTTT.

As DNA, the CDR3 is TGTGCCAGCAGCCCTACGGGATTACTTTACGAGCAGTACTTC. This gives the protein CASSPTGLLYEQYF. The chain employs TRBV3-1 (or the pseudogene TRBV3-2) and TRBJ2-7, with D perhaps TRBD2 (5 bases). This CDR3 has 14 residues. The germline gives CDR1 LGHDT, CDR2 YNNKEL (reference sequence). V shed 4 bases and J shed 4 bases, with 14 bases lying between them.

This chain joins TRBV7-9 and TRBJ2-3; 10 bases map to TRBD1. V trimming: 0 bases; J trimming: 10 bases; junction bases outside the gene matches: 4. The CDR3 sequence is 14 residues long. Germline CDR1 SEHNR, CDR2 FQNEAQ (reference sequence). This CDR3 is CASSLAVGTGAQYF. Here the CDR3 DNA reads TGTGCCAGCAGCTTAGCGGTTGGGACAGGGGCGCAGTATTTT.

In DNA, the CDR3 is TGTGCCAGCAGCATGACAGGGTTTCAGAATGAAAAACTGTTTTTT. Translation: CASSMTGFQNEKLFF. The J gene is TRBJ1-4, the V gene TRBV5-6; TRBD1 aligns across 7 bases. The ends lost 4 bases at V and 5 bases at J; junction bases unmatched: 8. CDR1 SGHDT and CDR2 YYEEEE come from the germline V gene. The CDR3 length is 15 residues.

This clone occurred once. V usage is TRBV19 and J usage is TRBJ2-4, with D perhaps TRBD1 (5 bases). This CDR3 contains 13 residues. V lost 8 bases and J 8 bases, leaving 16 bases between the germline ends. Germline V gene lookup returns CDR1 LNHDA and CDR2 SQIVND (reference sequence). Here the CDR3 reads CASGRPGLDIQYF. CDR3 sequence (DNA): TGTGCCAGTGGACGTCCAGGGTTGGACATTCAGTACTTC. The variable domain in full, with the rest retrieved from reference TRBV19 and TRBJ2-4, is DGGITQSPKYLFRKEGQNVTLSCEQNLNHDAMYWYRQDPGQGLRLIYYSQIVNDFQKGDIAEGYSVSREKKESFPLTVTSAQKNPTAFYLCASGRPGLDIQYFGAGTRLSVL.

Only a few counts were recorded for this clone. The V and J genes are TRBV5-3 and TRBJ2-7; D possibly matches TRBD1 or TRBD2 (5 bases each). TRBV5-3 is designated an ORF whose function remains uncertain. The CDR3 loop spans 14 amino acids. V dropped 5 bases and J dropped 3 bases, with 15 bases sitting between them. In nucleotides, the CDR3 is TGTGCCAGAAGGTCCGGGACGGTAGGCTACGAGCAGTACTTC. Translating gives CARRSGTVGYEQYF.

The chain employs TRBV28 and TRBJ2-3, with TRBD2 matching 8 bases. Trimming removed 4 bases from V and 4 bases from J; junction bases left unmatched: 19. CDR1 is MDHEN, CDR2 SYDVKM, per germline. There are 19 residues in the CDR3. DNA for the CDR3: TGTGCCAGCAGTTCCTCCGCGGGGGGCGCACCCTTCGGGGCAGATACGCAGTATTTT. Its protein is CASSSSAGGAPFGADTQYF.

The chain joins TRBV7-7 to TRBJ2-2; 11 bases fit TRBD2. The CDR3 is 18 residues long. Losses at the gene ends were 4 bases for V and 0 bases for J; bases not matched to a gene: 7. Germline assignment: CDR1 SSHAT and CDR2 FNYEAQ (reference sequence). The DNA of the CDR3 is TGTGCCAGCAGCTCAGGACTAGCGGGCGCCTCGAACACCGGGGAGCTGTTTTTT. Residues: CASSSGLAGASNTGELFF.

V usage is TRBV6-5 and J usage is TRBJ1-5; 9 bases map to TRBD1. The V gene's germline CDR1 is MNHEY and CDR2 SVGAGI. V lost 10 bases to trimming and J lost 3 bases; unmatched junction nucleotides: 7. The CDR3 sequence is 14 residues long. CDR3 in amino acids: CATDGDRVNQPQHF. CDR3 in DNA: TGTGCCACCGATGGGGACAGGGTCAATCAGCCCCAGCATTTT.

This chain links TRBV6-2 or TRBV6-3 with TRBJ2-5; D unresolved. The V end lost 2 bases, the J end lost 5 bases, and 6 bases lay between the germline ends. CDR1 is MNHEY and CDR2 is SVGEGT in the germline V gene. This CDR3 has 12 residues. CDR3 sequence: CASSYRMETQYF. CDR3 bases: TGTGCCAGCAGTTACCGGATGGAGACCCAGTACTTC.

This chain joins TRBV9 and TRBJ2-7, with 8 bases matching TRBD1. J lost 3 bases, V lost 8 bases, and 10 bases had no gene match. CDR3 length: 14 amino acids. Germline lookup yields CDR1 SGDLS and CDR2 YYNGEE. The CDR3 protein is CARPRRDRLYEQYF. CDR3 nucleotides: TGTGCCAGACCCCGACGGGACAGGCTCTACGAGCAGTACTTC.

The gene calls are TRBV28 and TRBJ1-2; D is unclear. V lost 2 bases, J lost 2 bases, and 0 bases lay in between. This CDR3 comprises 11 residues. Germline V gene data show CDR1 as MDHEN and CDR2 as SYDVKM. CDR3 in amino acids: CASSLNYGYTF. The CDR3 nucleotides read TGTGCCAGCAGTTTAAACTATGGCTACACCTTC.

The CDR3, as DNA: TGCGCCAGCAGGACCCCCGGGGCCACCGGGGAGCTGTTTTTT. Amino acids: CASRTPGATGELFF. The chain carries TRBV10-2 and TRBJ2-2; D may correspond to TRBD1 or TRBD2 (5 bases each). Between the trimmed V and J ends, which lost 6 bases and 4 bases, there was a span of 12 bases. The CDR3 extends over 14 amino acids. Germline V gene data show CDR1 as WSHSY and CDR2 as SAAADI.

The chain links TRBV9 to TRBJ1-3; no firm D call. The germline V and J ends were trimmed by 0 bases and 3 bases, with 10 bases remaining between them. The CDR3 sequence is 15 residues long. Germline CDR1 reads SGDLS; CDR2 reads YYNGEE. CDR3 bases: TGTGCCAGCAGCGTAGACGGGGTCGGTGGAAACACCATATATTTT. Its translation is CASSVDGVGGNTIYF.

This sequence joins TRBV25-1 and TRBJ1-4; D unresolved. CDR1 is MGHDK, CDR2 SYGVNS, per germline. This CDR3 is built from 11 residues. V dropped 5 bases and J dropped 8 bases, with 6 bases sitting between them. The CDR3: CASSIWEKLFF. CDR3 in DNA: TGTGCCAGCAGTATTTGGGAAAAACTGTTTTTT.

This clone was recorded once. The V gene is TRBV19, the J gene TRBJ2-2; the D gene is possibly TRBD2 (6 bases). CDR3 length: 15 amino acids. Trimming stripped 9 bases from V and 1 base from J, with 15 bases between. Germline lookup yields CDR1 LNHDA and CDR2 SQIVND (reference sequence). CDR3 amino acids: CASTGAGWNTGELFF. As DNA, the CDR3 is TGTGCCAGCACTGGGGCGGGATGGAACACCGGGGAGCTGTTTTTT.

The J gene is TRBJ2-2, the V gene TRBV28; D gene unclear. CDR3 length: 12 amino acids. Germline CDR1 is MDHEN and CDR2 is SYDVKM. V was shortened by 7 bases and J by 4 bases, with 7 bases between the two germline ends. The CDR3 nucleotides read TGTGCCAGCAAAGAGCGCACCGGGGAGCTGTTTTTT. This translates into CASKERTGELFF.

The rearrangement links TRBV5-6 to TRBJ2-7, with D perhaps assigned TRBD1 or TRBD2 (5 bases each). Germline V lookup: CDR1 SGHDT, CDR2 YYEEEE. CDR3 length equals 13 residues. Trimming took 4 bases from V and 5 from J, leaving 13 bases between them. The CDR3: CASSPGPQDEQYF. CDR3 coding DNA: TGTGCCAGCAGCCCGGGACCCCAGGACGAGCAGTACTTC.

The rearrangement joins TRBV12-3 or TRBV12-4 to TRBJ1-2; 9 bases agree with TRBD1. V shed 4 bases, J shed 8 bases, and the junction held 5 bases outside the gene matches. The CDR3 runs to 13 residues. The CDR3 coding sequence is TGTGCCAGCAGTTCCGGGACAGGGAACGGCTACACCTTC. Translated: CASSSGTGNGYTF.

The chain links TRBV2 to TRBJ2-3; the D gene is possibly TRBD1 (6 bases). CDR1 and CDR2 (germline): SNHLY, FYNNEI. Between the trimmed V and J ends, which lost 6 bases and 0 bases, there was a span of 16 bases. This CDR3 region has 16 residues. The CDR3 bases are TGTGCCAGCAGAAACCCGGGACACTCTAGCACAGATACGCAGTATTTT. Amino acid sequence: CASRNPGHSSTDTQYF. Full variable domain (remainder filled in from reference TRBV2 and TRBJ2-3): EPEVTQTPSHQVTQMGQEVILRCVPISNHLYFYWYRQILGQKVEFLVSFYNNEISEKSEIFDDQFSVERPDGSNFTLKIRSTKLEDSAMYFCASRNPGHSSTDTQYFGPGTRLTVL.

The chain is built from TRBV15 and TRBJ2-1; the D gene is possibly TRBD2 (6 bases). The length of the CDR3 is 16 residues. Germline V gene sequence: CDR1 LNHNV, CDR2 YYDKDF (reference sequence). Trimming removed 3 bases at V and 3 bases at J, with 15 bases between. Written as DNA, the CDR3 is TGTGCCACCAGCAGCCATGCCCCGGGAGTCTACAATGAGCAGTTCTTC. Translating it yields CATSSHAPGVYNEQFF.

The rearrangement links TRBV2 to TRBJ2-7; no clear D gene. With 5 bases removed from V and 0 bases from J, the gap between germline ends came to 14 bases. Looked up from germline, CDR1 is SNHLY and CDR2 is FYNNEI. CDR3 length equals 15 residues. CDR3 loop: CASSSFTPSSYEQYF. In DNA, the CDR3 is TGTGCCAGCAGTTCTTTTACCCCGAGCTCCTACGAGCAGTACTTC. The full variable domain, completed using reference TRBV2 and TRBJ2-7, is EPEVTQTPSHQVTQMGQEVILRCVPISNHLYFYWYRQILGQKVEFLVSFYNNEISEKSEIFDDQFSVERPDGSNFTLKIRSTKLEDSAMYFCASSSFTPSSYEQYFGPGTRLTVT.

The chain is built from TRBV21-1 and TRBJ1-5; TRBD1, the D gene given by the table, was not confirmed from the DNA. TRBV21-1 corresponds to a pseudogene. The CDR3 is made up of 17 amino acids. The CDR3 sequence is CASSKDRGRARSQPQHF. In nucleotides, the CDR3 is TGTGCCAGCAGCAAAGATCGCGGCAGGGCGAGGAGTCAGCCCCAGCATTTT.